These 8 T cell receptor beta chains share one sample of origin, sequenced in a study of OX40 agonist ivuxolimab in advanced cancers. The assay was immunoSEQ multiplex PCR, and TCRdb's table has in-frame clones only and misses some. The sample yields under 40,000 clones, 81% seen once. The sequencing used CD4+ or CD8+ T cells sorted from blood, collected in a trial of the OX40 agonist ivuxolimab. The receptors stem from an adult with an advanced solid tumor such as melanoma, head and neck, liver or kidney cancer.

The chain has TRBV5-1 and TRBJ1-3, with a possible D match to TRBD1 (5 bases). Trimming stripped 1 base from V and 4 bases from J, with 15 bases between. CDR3 length: 16 amino acids. Germline-derived CDR1 and CDR2 are SGHRS and YFSETQ. CDR3 DNA sequence: TGCGCCAGCAGCTTGACCTTAACAGGCGTCGGAAACACCATATATTTT. Protein product: CASSLTLTGVGNTIYF.

The chain couples TRBV4-3 to TRBJ2-7; D not certain. Germline values: CDR1 LGHNA, CDR2 YSLEER. The CDR3 is 13 residues long. The V gene lost 4 bases and the J gene lost 3 bases, with 10 bases spanning the gap. CDR3 sequence reads: CASSLRDGYEQYF. The DNA for the CDR3 is TGCGCCAGCAGCCTTCGAGACGGCTACGAGCAGTACTTC.

The rearrangement joins TRBV28 to TRBJ1-4, with TRBD1 matching over 8 bases. Germline loops: CDR1 MDHEN, CDR2 SYDVKM. The length of the CDR3 is 17 residues. The junction had 13 bases not matched to a gene; V was cut back by 5 bases and J by 5 bases. CDR3 amino acids: CASSPLVTGGANEKLFF. CDR3 in DNA: TGTGCCAGCAGTCCACTAGTAACAGGGGGAGCCAATGAAAAACTGTTTTTT.

This clone was counted once. V gene TRBV29-1 combines with J gene TRBJ2-5, with 9 bases fitting TRBD2. Germline assignment: CDR1 SQVTM and CDR2 ANQGSEA. Unmatched junction bases numbered 14, after V lost 4 bases and J lost 11 bases. The CDR3 is 14 residues long. The CDR3 sequence: CSVVEVAGVREQYF. The CDR3 region has the DNA TGCAGCGTTGTAGAGGTAGCGGGAGTGCGGGAGCAGTACTTC.

The V gene is TRBV25-1, the J gene TRBJ1-2; no definite D call. This CDR3 is built from 12 residues. V was trimmed by 5 bases and J by 4 bases, leaving 8 bases between them. The germline V gene has CDR1 MGHDK and CDR2 SYGVNS. CDR3 protein: CASSPSSYGYTF. CDR3 DNA: TGTGCCAGCAGTCCCAGTTCCTATGGCTACACCTTC.

This clone occurred a few times. The chain combines TRBV6-5 with TRBJ1-5; D gene ambiguous. Germline values: CDR1 MNHEY, CDR2 SVGAGI. The CDR3 is 13 residues long. V was clipped by 8 bases and J by 2 bases, with 10 bases between them. CDR3 sequence (DNA): TGTGCCAGCGCCCAGGCCCGCAATCAGCCCCAGCATTTT. It specifies CASAQARNQPQHF.

DNA of the CDR3: TGTGCCTGGAGTGATTGGGTCGGTAATGAAAAACTGTTTTTT. This sequence encodes CAWSDWVGNEKLFF. The rearrangement links TRBV30 to TRBJ1-4, with D uncertain. Germline V gene sequence: CDR1 GTSNPN, CDR2 SVGIG (reference sequence). This CDR3 region has 14 residues. Trimming shortened V by 1 base and J by 4 bases, and 10 bases separated the two germline ends.

The chain is built from TRBV7-9 and TRBJ1-1, with D possibly being TRBD1 (5 bases). CDR3 size: 15 residues. Germline assignment: CDR1 SEHNR and CDR2 FQNEAQ (reference sequence). V lost 8 bases, J lost 5 bases, and 21 bases lay in between. The CDR3 spells CASEPVTGRRTEAFF. CDR3 bases: TGTGCCAGCGAACCGGTTACGGGGCGCCGAACTGAAGCTTTCTTT.